This T cell receptor beta chain was profiled in a study of PD-L1 blockade in urothelial cancer. Study-wide context: After treatment start, blood was analyzed at 3 weeks (second dose) and at 6 weeks.

Stated time point: peripheral blood 6 weeks after treatment start. Between 1 and 8 samples, pretreatment and on-treatment, were given by each patient. V lost 5 bases to trimming and J lost 7 bases; unmatched junction nucleotides: 3. There are 14 residues in the CDR3. From germline, CDR1 is KGHSH and CDR2 LQKENI. The repertoire was sequenced with immunoSEQ multiplex PCR; TCRdb's copy has only in-frame clones and lacks some. The table has roughly 120,000 clones, about 89% seen once; the top ten hold over 1.5%. This chain links TRBV18 with TRBJ2-1; 12 bases match TRBD1. The starting material was PBMCs, obtained around atezolizumab (anti-PD-L1) treatment. This receptor was obtained from a man between 60 and 75 years old with urothelial cancer. This CDR3 reads CASSGTGGENEQFF. The CDR3 DNA reads TGTGCCAGCTCAGGGACAGGGGGCGAAAATGAGCAGTTCTTC. Supplemented by reference TRBV18 and TRBJ2-1, the full variable domain reads NAGVMQNPRHLVRRRGQEARLRCSPMKGHSHVYWYRQLPEEGLKFMVYLQKENIIDESGMPKERFSAEFPKEGPSILRIQQVVRGDSAAYFCASSGTGGENEQFFGPGTRLTVL.